This entry lists 24 T cell receptor beta chains sequenced from one sample in a study of CD8 T cells in ankylosing spondylitis. TCRdb redid the calling of the 5' RACE reads with MiXCR, one entry per CDR3 protein. The profile shows 150,000 to 200,000 distinct CDR3 sequences, 13% of them singletons. The specimen sequenced was blood, either unsorted or a sorted T cell fraction (not recorded which). The source of these receptors is a female donor with ankylosing spondylitis or in good health (not recorded which).

Many counts were recorded for this clonotype. The CDR3 spells CSARDTPTYEQYF. DNA for the CDR3: TGCAGTGCTAGAGATACACCTACCTACGAGCAGTACTTC. The chain is built from TRBV20-1 and TRBJ2-7; no clear D gene. The CDR3 spans 13 residues. V shed 0 bases and J shed 2 bases, with 8 bases lying between them. Per germline, CDR1 DFQATT and CDR2 SNEGSKA (reference sequence).

This clonotype has just a few counts. The chain is built from TRBV7-9 and TRBJ2-5; D is unresolved. Trimming shortened V by 0 bases and J by 1 base, and 6 bases separated the two germline ends. The CDR3 is 14 residues long. The germline V gene has CDR1 SEHNR and CDR2 FQNEAQ (reference sequence). The CDR3 sequence: CASSLAVVQETQYF. The CDR3 bases are TGTGCCAGCAGCTTAGCGGTAGTCCAAGAGACCCAGTACTTC.

As concerns this clonotype: Germline is not matched at one junction end, which may reflect a read error. This chain uses TRBV18 with TRBJ1-5, with 9 bases identical to TRBD1. Germline CDR1 and CDR2: KGHSH and LQKENI. The CDR3 loop spans 17 amino acids. For the CDR3, the DNA is TGTACCAGCTCACGAGAAACAGGGGGCATTGGCAATCAGCCCCAGCATTTT. Its protein is CTSSRETGGIGNQPQHF.

The chain uses TRBV11-2 and TRBJ2-3; D is unresolved. Per germline, CDR1 SGHAT and CDR2 FQNNGV. V lost 2 bases, J lost 4 bases, and 10 bases lay in between. The CDR3 sequence is 14 residues long. The CDR3, as DNA: TGTGCCAGCAGCTTAAATTCCCGAGCAGATACGCAGTATTTT. Translated: CASSLNSRADTQYF.

The V call is TRBV7-2, the J call TRBJ2-3; TRBD1 matches 7 bases. Losses at the gene ends were 5 bases for V and 3 bases for J; bases not matched to a gene: 8. The CDR3 contains 15 residues. Germline V gene sequence: CDR1 SGHTA, CDR2 FQGNSA. The CDR3 sequence is CASSPRTGKTDTQYF. The CDR3 DNA follows: TGTGCCAGCAGCCCCCGGACAGGCAAGACAGATACGCAGTATTTT.

V and J are TRBV28 and TRBJ2-3; 10 bases are shared with TRBD1. V lost 6 bases and J lost 2; bases outside the gene matches: 5. Germline lookup yields CDR1 MDHEN and CDR2 SYDVKM. The CDR3 runs 15 residues. The CDR3 DNA sequence: TGTGCCAGCAGCCGAGGACAGGGGGACACAGATACGCAGTATTTT. Protein product: CASSRGQGDTDTQYF.

In this sample, this clonotype turned up many times. The V call is TRBV3-1, the J call TRBJ2-5; D not certain. Trimming shortened V by 2 bases and J by 4 bases, and 11 bases separated the two germline ends. Looked up from germline, CDR1 is LGHDT and CDR2 is YNNKEL (reference sequence). This CDR3 region has 14 residues. The CDR3 sequence: CASSQRAIGETQYF. The CDR3 DNA sequence: TGTGCCAGCAGCCAACGGGCTATAGGAGAGACCCAGTACTTC.

This clonotype was counted at least ten times. This rearrangement joins TRBV27 to TRBJ2-2; D is unclear. CDR1 MNHEY and CDR2 SMNVEV come from the germline V gene (reference sequence). This CDR3 is built from 13 residues. V lost 3 bases, J lost 9 bases, and 11 bases lay in between. The CDR3: CASSFGPARELFF. CDR3 DNA: TGTGCCAGCAGTTTCGGTCCGGCGAGGGAGCTGTTTTTT.

CDR3 sequence: CASSATSPGELFF. Written as DNA, the CDR3 is TGTGCCAGCAGCGCGACTAGCCCCGGGGAGCTGTTTTTT. This chain links TRBV7-2 with TRBJ2-2, with 7 bases lining up with TRBD2. The CDR3 length is 13 residues. With V trimmed by 5 bases and J by 6 bases, 3 bases remained unmatched. Germline V gene sequence: CDR1 SGHTA, CDR2 FQGNSA. Filled out from reference TRBV7-2 and TRBJ2-2, the complete variable domain reads GAGVSQSPSNKVTEKGKDVELRCDPISGHTALYWYRQSLGQGLEFLIYFQGNSAPDKSGLPSDRFSAERTGGSVSTLTIQRTQQEDSAVYLCASSATSPGELFFGEGSRLTVL.

This clonotype was recorded many times. The chain couples TRBV6-2 or TRBV6-3 to TRBJ2-7; tentative D call: TRBD1 (6 bases). CDR1 is MNHEY, CDR2 SVGEGT, per germline. Trimming took 7 bases from V and 0 from J, leaving 13 bases between them. The length of the CDR3 is 14 residues. The CDR3 protein is CASTQGGPSYEQYF. Here the CDR3 DNA reads TGTGCCAGCACCCAAGGGGGACCCTCCTACGAGCAGTACTTC.

V is TRBV20-1 and J is TRBJ1-1, with D perhaps matching TRBD1 (6 bases). The CDR3 has 14 amino acids. V shed 3 bases and J shed 4 bases, with 15 bases lying between them. Germline V gene sequence: CDR1 DFQATT, CDR2 SNEGSKA (reference sequence). The CDR3 protein is CSASTGGAGTEAFF. CDR3 DNA sequence: TGCAGTGCTAGTACGGGGGGCGCGGGCACTGAAGCTTTCTTT.

Only a few counts were recorded for this clonotype. V is TRBV6-1 and J is TRBJ2-1; D is unresolved. The V end was cut by 5 bases, the J end by 4 bases, with 15 bases between. This CDR3 comprises 15 residues. Germline lookup yields CDR1 MNHNS and CDR2 SASEGT. In DNA, the CDR3 is TGTGCCAGCAGTCCTAGTGGGCCCTTATACAATGAGCAGTTCTTC. Protein product: CASSPSGPLYNEQFF.

This clonotype was seen only a few times. The chain has TRBV5-1 and TRBJ2-2; the match to TRBD1 covers 7 bases. The CDR3 is 14 residues long. Germline V gives CDR1 SGHRS, CDR2 YFSETQ. The V gene end was trimmed by 2 bases and the J gene end by 6 bases; junction bases not matched to a gene: 4. The CDR3 reads CASSLEGQSGELFF. The CDR3 DNA follows: TGCGCCAGCAGCTTAGAGGGACAGTCCGGGGAGCTGTTTTTT.

The chain is built from TRBV14 and TRBJ1-1; no definite D call. V dropped 0 bases and J dropped 6 bases, with 14 bases sitting between them. The CDR3 length is 15 residues. Germline CDR1 reads SGHDN; CDR2 reads FVKESK. The CDR3 nucleotides read TGTGCCAGCAGCCAAGATCCGGCCGGGTGGGCTGAAGCTTTCTTT. It encodes CASSQDPAGWAEAFF.

This clonotype has ten or more counts. This chain uses TRBV12-3 or TRBV12-4 with TRBJ1-5; no reliable D call. Trimming took off 3 bases at V and 4 bases at J, with 10 bases between the two ends. The CDR3 contains 14 residues. The CDR3 reads CASSFGVRNQPQHF. In DNA form, the CDR3 reads TGTGCCAGCAGTTTTGGCGTAAGAAATCAGCCCCAGCATTTT.

In its sample, this clonotype was seen many times. The V gene is TRBV27, the J gene TRBJ1-2, with D perhaps matching TRBD1 (5 bases). The CDR3 sequence is 14 residues long. Germline V gene lookup returns CDR1 MNHEY and CDR2 SMNVEV (reference sequence). Between the trimmed V and J ends, which lost 5 bases and 2 bases, there was a span of 12 bases. CDR3: CASSLNTGNYGYTF. CDR3 DNA: TGTGCCAGCAGTCTCAACACAGGAAACTATGGCTACACCTTC.

This clonotype occurred many times. The chain recombines TRBV4-3 with TRBJ1-2; D is uncertain. Germline loops: CDR1 LGHNA, CDR2 YSLEER. The CDR3 spans 14 residues. V was trimmed by 2 bases and J by 0 bases, leaving 7 bases between them. CDR3 bases: TGCGCCAGCAGCCAACAGAGAGCTAACTATGGCTACACCTTC. Protein: CASSQQRANYGYTF.

This clonotype was observed a handful of times. The chain carries TRBV28 and TRBJ1-6; 8 bases agree with TRBD1. The CDR3 runs to 16 residues. Germline loops: CDR1 MDHEN, CDR2 SYDVKM. Trimming removed 7 bases from V and 4 bases from J; junction bases left unmatched: 9. The CDR3 region is CASNVPGQEYNSPLHF. The CDR3 nucleotides read TGTGCCAGCAACGTCCCGGGACAGGAATATAATTCACCCCTCCACTTT.

The sample holds many counts of this clonotype. V and J are TRBV11-2 and TRBJ1-1; possibly TRBD1 for D (6 bases). In germline, CDR1 is SGHAT, CDR2 FQNNGV. V was shortened by 5 bases and J by 5 bases, with 21 bases between the two germline ends. The CDR3 extends over 16 amino acids. CDR3 amino acids: CASSLTRTAAETEAFF. Written as DNA, the CDR3 is TGTGCCAGCAGCCTCACCCGGACAGCCGCGGAGACTGAAGCTTTCTTT.

J is TRBJ2-7 and V is TRBV20-1; 7 bases align to TRBD2. CDR1 DFQATT and CDR2 SNEGSKA come from the germline V gene (reference sequence). The junction had 13 bases not matched to a gene; V was cut back by 0 bases and J by 5 bases. The CDR3 covers 16 residues. The DNA for the CDR3 is TGCAGTGCTAGAGATCGAGACGGGGGGAGTCATAACGAGCAGTACTTC. Translated, it gives CSARDRDGGSHNEQYF.

This clonotype was observed a handful of times. The chain joins TRBV20-1 to TRBJ2-1, with TRBD2 matching over 10 bases. J gave up 4 bases and V 3 bases, and 3 bases lay outside the gene matches. Germline assignment: CDR1 DFQATT and CDR2 SNEGSKA (reference sequence). This CDR3 is built from 14 residues. The CDR3 loop reads CSASRTSGYNEQFF. CDR3 DNA: TGCAGTGCTAGTCGGACTAGCGGATACAATGAGCAGTTCTTC.

The table lists this clonotype with many counts. The genes are TRBV6-2 or TRBV6-3 and TRBJ2-5; 7 bases map to TRBD2. Unmatched junction bases numbered 8, after V lost 7 bases and J lost 0 bases. The length of the CDR3 is 15 residues. CDR1 MNHEY and CDR2 SVGEGT come from the germline V gene. The CDR3 sequence: CASNIAGAHQETQYF. The CDR3 DNA reads as TGTGCCAGCAACATAGCGGGTGCACACCAAGAGACCCAGTACTTC.

V is TRBV20-1 and J is TRBJ2-7; D is possibly TRBD1 (6 bases). V was shortened by 2 bases and J by 0 bases, with 8 bases between the two germline ends. Looked up from germline, CDR1 is DFQATT and CDR2 is SNEGSKA (reference sequence). This CDR3 has 13 residues. This CDR3 reads CSARNRDSYEQYF. DNA for the CDR3: TGCAGTGCTAGAAACAGGGACTCCTACGAGCAGTACTTC.

Of note for this clonotype: Possible read error: a much larger clone is one base away. The chain carries TRBV12-3 or TRBV12-4 and TRBJ2-5, with 7 bases lining up with TRBD2. The CDR3 extends over 14 amino acids. DNA of the CDR3: TGTGCCAGCAGTCTAGGGACTATCCAAGAGATCCAGTACTTC. Protein sequence: CASSLGTIQEIQYF.